Listed below are T cell receptor beta chains from one sample, sequenced in a study of blood T cell repertoires in COVID-19. TCRdb's copy holds only in-frame clones and misses some; the assay was immunoSEQ multiplex PCR. This table has 250,000 or so clones, 70% to 90% appearing once. Sequenced input: PBMCs or T cells enriched from blood (not recorded which). The receptors here all came from a woman aged 45-65 years who had recovered from COVID-19. Each CDR3 is given with its conserved first and last residue. The order of the fields is V gene, D gene, J gene, clone size, CDR3 DNA, CDR3 protein. The D gene is left open where the match is weak. Expanded clones are given a class, and other clones once, few, many or no size at all.

TRBV7-9	NA	TRBJ1-5	NA	TGTGCCAGCAGCTTAGGGACAGCCCTTAATCAGCCCCAGCATTTT	CASSLGTALNQPQHF
TRBV27	TRBD2	TRBJ2-7	NA	TGTGCCAGCAGCCAGTCCGGGACTAGCGGCTACGAGCAGTACTTC	CASSQSGTSGYEQYF
TRBV19	TRBD1	TRBJ2-1	NA	TGTGCCAGTAGAAAGGGGACAGGGGTCGGTCCAGCCTACAATGAGCAGTTCTTC	CASRKGTGVGPAYNEQFF
TRBV2	NA	TRBJ2-7	NA	TGTGCCAGCAGGGCACTAGGGAGCTCCTACGAGCAGTACTTC	CASRALGSSYEQYF
TRBV3-1/TRBV3-2	NA	TRBJ1-2	NA	TGTGCCAGCACGACGGGGGGTGGAGGCTACACCTTC	CASTTGGGGYTF
TRBV28	NA	TRBJ1-4	NA	TGTGCCAGCAGATTACCCATGACGGGGGAAAAACTGTTTTTT	CASRLPMTGEKLFF
TRBV18	TRBD1	TRBJ2-7	NA	TGTGCCAGCTCCCCGGGTCGACAGGGGTCCAACGAGCAGTACTTC	CASSPGRQGSNEQYF
TRBV18	NA	TRBJ1-2	NA	TGTGCCAGCTCCCAGCAAGGCAGGTCGAACTATGGCTACACCTTC	CASSQQGRSNYGYTF
TRBV28	TRBD1	TRBJ1-4	few	TGTGCCAGCAGTTTAGACAGGGAGGACGAAAAACTGTTTTTT	CASSLDREDEKLFF
TRBV27	NA	TRBJ1-1	NA	TGTGCCAGCAGTCGGACAAGGCCGGCCCTGGTGAACACTGAAGCTTTCTTT	CASSRTRPALVNTEAFF
TRBV27	TRBD2	TRBJ2-5	NA	TGTGCCAGCAGCCTAACTAGCGGGACCTTGACCCAGTACTTC	CASSLTSGTLTQYF
TRBV5-1	TRBD2	TRBJ2-1	once	TGCGCCAGCAGCGACCCTCGTTTAGCGGGAGGTTCACAGTTCTTC	CASSDPRLAGGSQFF
TRBV18	NA	TRBJ2-4	NA	TGTGCCAGCTCACCTCCCAGGGTAACAGGAATTCAGTACTTC	CASSPPRVTGIQYF
TRBV7-9	NA	TRBJ2-3	NA	TGTGCCAGCAGCAACTCCGAAGACACTAGCACAGATACGCAGTATTTT	CASSNSEDTSTDTQYF
TRBV6-5	NA	TRBJ1-1	NA	TGTGCCAGCAGTTACTCAGGGGACACGAACACTGAAGCTTTCTTT	CASSYSGDTNTEAFF
TRBV24-1	NA	TRBJ2-7	NA	TGTGCCACCACCCCGGCGCTAGGCTTAAGCTCCTACGAGCAGTACTTC	CATTPALGLSSYEQYF
TRBV5-4	TRBD2	TRBJ2-1	NA	TGTGCCAGCAGCTTGGGACTAGCGGACAATGAGCAGTTCTTC	CASSLGLADNEQFF
TRBV30	TRBD1	TRBJ2-1	NA	TGTGCCTGGAGCGGAGACAGGGGTTCCTACAATGAGCAGTTCTTC	CAWSGDRGSYNEQFF
TRBV5-4	NA	TRBJ2-5	NA	TGTGCCAGCAGCTCTGGACTCACCCCGCAAGAGACCCAGTACTTC	CASSSGLTPQETQYF
TRBV15	NA	TRBJ1-6	NA	TGTGCCACCAGGGACAGCCTATATAATTCACCCCTCCACTTT	CATRDSLYNSPLHF
TRBV3-1/TRBV3-2	TRBD2	TRBJ2-3	NA	TGTGCCAGCAGCCAGTCGAGCGGGAGTACAGATACGCAGTATTTT	CASSQSSGSTDTQYF
TRBV4-1	TRBD2	TRBJ2-1	NA	TGCGCCAGCAGACGGGGACTAGCGGGTGACAATGAGCAGTTCTTC	CASRRGLAGDNEQFF
TRBV7-8	NA	TRBJ1-5	NA	TGTGCCAGCAGCTTGGGACATCCTAATCAGCCCCAGCATTTT	CASSLGHPNQPQHF
TRBV21-1	NA	TRBJ1-2	once	TGTGCCAGCAGCAAAGTAGTGGGGGGACAGGGCGAGAGCTATGGCTACACCTTC	CASSKVVGGQGESYGYTF
TRBV2	NA	TRBJ2-2	NA	TGTGCCAGCAGTAAGGGGTCACGAAACACCGGGGAGCTGTTTTTT	CASSKGSRNTGELFF
TRBV27	NA	TRBJ1-2	NA	TGTGCCAGCAGTATGAGGACGGGAGGAAGGTGGGGCTATGGCTACACCTTC	CASSMRTGGRWGYGYTF
TRBV13	NA	TRBJ2-3	NA	TGTGCCAGCAGCTTAGGTCTCCGGGACTGGAAAAACCTCAAGATAAGCACAGATACGCAGTATTTT	CASSLGLRDWKNLKISTDTQYF
TRBV30	NA	TRBJ2-1	NA	TGTGCCTGGACCTTCCCCAATGAGCAGTTCTTC	CAWTFPNEQFF
TRBV12-3/TRBV12-4	TRBD1	TRBJ2-7	NA	TGTGCCAGCAGTCCCGGGACAGTTGAGCAGTACTTC	CASSPGTVEQYF
TRBV14	TRBD1	TRBJ1-5	NA	TGTGCCAGCAGTCAACGGCGAGTTCGACAGGGGAGGCAGCCCCAGCATTTT	CASSQRRVRQGRQPQHF
TRBV30	NA	TRBJ2-7	NA	TGTGCCTGGAGTGGGGCCAGAGCCTACGAGCAGTACTTC	CAWSGARAYEQYF
TRBV7-2	NA	TRBJ2-5	NA	TGTGCCAGCAGCCGGACAGCCCAAGAGACCCAGTACTTC	CASSRTAQETQYF
TRBV27	NA	TRBJ1-1	NA	TGTGCCAGCAGCCGACAGGAATCCACTGAAGCTTTCTTT	CASSRQESTEAFF
TRBV7-2	NA	TRBJ1-1	NA	TGTGCCAGCAGCTTAGAAGCGAACACTGAAGCTTTCTTT	CASSLEANTEAFF
TRBV3-1/TRBV3-2	NA	TRBJ2-7	NA	TGTGCCAGCAGCTCGCAGCTGGCGGGAGAGCAGTACTTC	CASSSQLAGEQYF